The T cell receptor (beta chain) under discussion was sequenced for a study of T cells after yellow fever vaccination (dated by TCRdb to 2018 to 2020). Looking at the study overall: The SMART-Seq v4 Ultra Low Input RNA kit was used to prepare libraries from fractions with low cell numbers. The cohort comprised two healthy male donors, one aged 18 to 30 and one aged 30 to 40 years. Blood samples were taken at several timepoints before and after primary and secondary immunization, and bulk PBMC replicates and cell subsets were isolated. To track T-cell clones before and after primary and booster YFV17D yellow fever vaccination, bulk TCR alpha and beta repertoires were sequenced longitudinally.

This clonotype showed up many times. There is no known antigen for this receptor. One base away there is no much larger clone; base qualities are not given. Sequences ENHRY (CDR1) and SYGVKD (CDR2) are obtained from the germline V gene. Trimming leaves V shorter by 10 bases and J shorter by 1 base, with the junction holding 9 bases beyond the gene matches. The CDR3 numbers 16 residues from cysteine through phenylalanine. Of all the DNA, just the CDR3 is kept, 48 bases in frame from base 1. Study-wide conclusions, independent of this receptor: The secondary T-cell response was weaker than the primary response but faster, peaking on day 5 instead of day 15. After the booster, most of the clones that had expanded following primary vaccination were detected again (just under 97% of CD4 and around 88% of CD8), which suggests that memory was broadly maintained. Because abundant contaminating clonotypes from the bulk population could be contained in FACS-sorted repertoires, computational filtering was required. A small share of clonotypes occurred in both CD4 and CD8 compartments, likely arising from convergent recombination. The study included only a couple of donors, which limits how far the findings can be generalized.

The sequencer was an Illumina NovaSeq 6000. TCR cDNA was made using 5'RACE template switching, a step that added a universal primer site and unique molecular identifiers. Priming of cDNA synthesis was performed from both the TCR alpha and TCR beta constant segments. Two PCR steps were used to amplify libraries, with sample barcodes and sequencing adapters being added in the second step. Sequencing of the libraries was done on either Illumina HiSeq 2500 (2x100 bp) or NovaSeq (2x150 bp). Processing in the source paper ran as follows. Reads were demultiplexed and collapsed into UMI consensus sequences with MIGEC, and V(D)J alignment was performed with MiXCR. Vaccine-responding clonotypes were defined with edgeR using replicate PBMC samples, requiring FDR below 0.01 and a log2 fold change above 5 up to day 15. Each bulk clonotype received a CD4 or CD8 identity based on whether the sequenced CD4 or CD8 repertoire contained that clonotype at higher abundance. TCRdb reprocessed the public reads (quality trimming at Q25 with fastp, clone calling with MiXCR) and kept in-frame beta chains. Each entry is one CDR3 protein sequence, shown with its most common DNA and genes. These V and J calls rely on TCRdb rather than the paper's analysis. This sample is represented by over 250,000 distinct CDR3 sequences; around 5.2% of them were singletons. The ten biggest clones cover 2.5% to 4% of the sample.

What the treatment or condition label conveys for this sample: live attenuated yellow fever vaccine strain. PBMCs were isolated from peripheral blood using a standard Ficoll-Paque protocol. CD4 and CD8 T-cell fractions were isolated with Dynabeads CD4 and CD8 positive selection kits. RNA was extracted with TriZol from bulk PBMCs, CD4 and CD8 fractions, and dextramer-positive and dextramer-negative fractions. This chain joins TRBV10-3 to TRBJ2-6; 8 central nucleotides agree with TRBD1. The sequenced sample was CD4+ T cells sorted from PBMCs, obtained on the day of the yellow fever booster vaccination. This sequence was found in a man aged 18 to 35 who received the YFV17D yellow fever vaccine. In nucleotide form, the sequence is TGTGCCACCATGGACAGGGTACCGTCTGGGGCCAACGTCCTGACTTTC. It codes for CATMDRVPSGANVLTF.